Sequencing of this T cell receptor beta chain was carried out in a study of OX40 agonist ivuxolimab in advanced cancers. Assay used: immunoSEQ multiplex PCR; TCRdb lists only in-frame clones, some missing. This table has 74,000 or so clones, 75% to 90% appearing once. This clone turned up a few times. Its antigen is not identified. This CDR3 spans 13 amino acids. Germline V gene lookup returns CDR1 SGHNT and CDR2 YYREEE (reference sequence). General study points: Patients who responded partially at 0.1-3.0 mg/kg showed clonal expansion ranking among the lowest.

The TCR was taken from an adult with an advanced solid tumor such as melanoma, head and neck, liver or kidney cancer. Specimen: CD4+ or CD8+ T cells sorted from blood, collected in a trial of the OX40 agonist ivuxolimab. The gene calls are TRBV5-4 and TRBJ2-1; D remains ambiguous. The CDR3: CAVRKWAYNEQFF. As DNA, the CDR3 is TGTGCAGTAAGAAAATGGGCCTACAATGAGCAGTTCTTC.